This TCR beta chain emerged from a study of post-analysis software for immune sequencing data. The wider study: The patients showed relapsing-remitting, secondary progressive and progressive-relapsing multiple sclerosis courses.

TCR beta cDNA libraries included unique molecular identifiers. TCRdb redid the calling of the PCR reads with MiXCR, one entry per CDR3 protein. The sample holds hundreds of thousands of distinct CDR3 sequences, approximately 57% seen once. In germline, CDR1 is MNHEY, CDR2 SMNVEV (reference sequence). The CDR3 has 16 amino acids. J lost 4 bases, V lost 5 bases, and 12 bases had no gene match. Worth noting for this clonotype: The antigen is unknown.

Findings and limits, study-wide: With TRBV5-6, TRBV5-1 and TRBV20-1 included, several TRBV segments were more frequent in patients than in controls. When compared against controls, multiple sclerosis patients showed significantly lower normalized Chao1 diversity.

The material sequenced was blood. The chain is built from TRBV27 and TRBJ2-5; TRBD1 agrees at 8 bases. This receptor was obtained from a girl between 5 and 17 years old with multiple sclerosis. The CDR3 loop reads CASSTPRQGPGETQYF. The CDR3 DNA reads as TGTGCCAGCAGTACTCCACGACAGGGGCCGGGAGAGACCCAGTACTTC.